The rows below give T cell receptor beta chains drawn from one sample of a study of neurological immune-mediated disorders. MiXCR, applied by TCRdb to the 5' RACE reads, yields one record per CDR3 protein. The sample consists of roughly 32,000 distinct CDR3 sequences, about 4.1% of them appearing once. Sequenced input: PBMCs. These receptors came from a man aged 25 to 40 with multiple sclerosis. The CDR3 runs from the conserved cysteine through the conserved F or W. D genes are given only for firm matches. Clone size is stated in some rows and not others, as once, few, many or a class when expanded.

D,J,V,size,DNA,CDR3
TRBD1,TRBJ1-2,TRBV7-8,few,TGTGCCAGCAGTTTTAGGTCAGGGGGCGTTGATGGCTACACCTTC,CASSFRSGGVDGYTF
-,TRBJ2-7,TRBV20-1,many,TGCAGTGCTGGGCAGGGACTCTACGAGCAGTACTTC,CSAGQGLYEQYF
-,TRBJ2-5,TRBV5-6,many,TGTGCCAGCAGCTCCCAAAAAACACGTCAAGAGACCCAGTACTTC,CASSSQKTRQETQYF
-,TRBJ2-7,TRBV7-2,many,TGTGCCAGCAGCCCCCGACCGCGTCCCGAGCAGTACTTC,CASSPRPRPEQYF
-,TRBJ1-1,TRBV7-7,-,TGTGCTAGCAGCCGACTTAGAAGCAGGGCGCCGGGACGCACTGAAGCTTTCTTT,CASSRLRSRAPGRTEAFF
TRBD2,TRBJ2-1,TRBV7-2,many,TGTGCCAGCAGCTTAGCCCCTCCGTCTAGCGGGGGAGTACAGTCTGAGCAGTTCTTC,CASSLAPPSSGGVQSEQFF
-,TRBJ1-1,TRBV11-2,many,TGTGCCAGCAGCCCGACACACACTGAAGCTTTCTTT,CASSPTHTEAFF
-,TRBJ2-3,TRBV20-1,many,TGCAGTGCTAGTCCAGGGGCCCCAGATACGCAGTATTTT,CSASPGAPDTQYF
-,TRBJ1-5,TRBV20-1,many,TGCAGTGCTAGAGAGGGGACATATCCCAATCAGCCCCAGCATTTT,CSAREGTYPNQPQHF
-,TRBJ2-2,TRBV9,many,TGTGCCAGCAGCTCCCTGACAAATATGAACACCGGGGAGCTGTTTTTT,CASSSLTNMNTGELFF
TRBD1,TRBJ2-2,TRBV5-1,many,TGCGCCAGCAGCTACGACCTCTACGGACAGGGGGACACCGGGGAGCTGTTTTTT,CASSYDLYGQGDTGELFF
-,TRBJ1-4,TRBV20-1,many,TGCAGTGCGGGGACTAATGAAAAACTGTTTTTT,CSAGTNEKLFF
-,TRBJ2-6,TRBV4-3,many,TGCGCCAGCAGCCAAGATTGGCAGTCCTCTGGGGCCAACGTCCTGACTTTC,CASSQDWQSSGANVLTF
-,TRBJ1-5,TRBV6-2/TRBV6-3,many,TGTGCCAGCAACTCTCCGGGGGGGTGGCCCCAGCATTTT,CASNSPGGWPQHF
-,TRBJ2-7,TRBV7-9,many,TGTGCCAGCAGCTTAGACTATCGTGAGCAGTACTTC,CASSLDYREQYF
-,TRBJ2-5,TRBV5-1,many,TGCGCCAGCAGCCTCGAGCCGACGCTTCAAGAGACCCAGTACTTC,CASSLEPTLQETQYF
-,TRBJ2-1,TRBV5-4,many,TGTGCCAGTCGCCGGGGAGAGGTCTCCTACAATGAGCAGTTCTTC,CASRRGEVSYNEQFF
-,TRBJ2-7,TRBV7-2,many,TGTGCCAGCAGCTTCTATACCTACGAGCAGTACTTC,CASSFYTYEQYF
-,TRBJ2-2,TRBV4-2,many,TGTGCCAGCAGCCACAGACAGACGGACACCGGGGAGCTGTTTTTT,CASSHRQTDTGELFF
-,TRBJ1-1,TRBV14,-,TGTGCCAGCAGCCTCTACGGGGTTGAAGCTTTCTTT,CASSLYGVEAFF
TRBD1,TRBJ1-1,TRBV20-1,many,TGCAGTGCTGCGCCCGGGACAGGCGAAGCTTTCTTT,CSAAPGTGEAFF
TRBD2,TRBJ2-5,TRBV3-1,-,TGTGCCAGCAGCCATTCGGCTAGCGGAGAAGAGACCCAGTACTTC,CASSHSASGEETQYF
-,TRBJ2-3,TRBV5-6,many,TGTGCCAGCAGCTTGGCGGTGGTCACGGCAGATACGCAGTATTTT,CASSLAVVTADTQYF
-,TRBJ2-3,TRBV5-1,few,TGCGCCAGCAGCTTTGACCCCCCGGGACACAACACAGATACGCAGTATTTT,CASSFDPPGHNTDTQYF